Listed below are T cell receptor beta chains from one sample, sequenced in a study of cytomegalovirus exposure and HLA in healthy donors. Profiled with immunoSEQ multiplex PCR; TCRdb holds only in-frame clones, not every one. The sample includes 150,000 or so clones, roughly 73% seen only once; the top ten take around 3.2%. Sequencing was carried out using PBMCs. These receptor sequences come from a middle-aged man in good health and CMV-seronegative. Both conserved end residues are part of each CDR3. Each record gives: clone size, J gene, V gene, D gene, CDR3 DNA, CDR3 protein. D genes are given only for firm matches. The size entry is marked missing in some rows and otherwise reads once, few, many or a size class.

size: few; J: TRBJ1-4; V: TRBV4-1; D: TRBD1; DNA: TGCGCCAGCAGCCAAGGGGACAGTAATGAAAAACTGTTTTTT; CDR3: CASSQGDSNEKLFF
size: once; J: TRBJ2-5; V: TRBV28; D: NA; DNA: TGTGCCAGCAGTTTGCTGAGCCAAGAGACCCAGTACTTC; CDR3: CASSLLSQETQYF
size: NA; J: TRBJ2-3; V: TRBV4-2; D: TRBD2; DNA: TGTGCCAGCAGCCAAGATGGACTAGCGGGGACCACAGATACGCAGTATTTT; CDR3: CASSQDGLAGTTDTQYF
size: NA; J: TRBJ2-7; V: TRBV11-2; D: NA; DNA: TGTGCCAGCAGCTTAGGATTCGGGTCCTCCTACGAGCAGTACTTC; CDR3: CASSLGFGSSYEQYF
size: NA; J: TRBJ2-3; V: TRBV6-6; D: TRBD2; DNA: TGTGCCAGCAGTTCACCGACTAGCGGTCGCACAGATACGCAGTATTTT; CDR3: CASSSPTSGRTDTQYF
size: NA; J: TRBJ2-3; V: TRBV9; D: TRBD2; DNA: TGTGCCAGCAGCTCCGGGACTAGCGGGGGGCTCAGCACAGATACGCAGTATTTT; CDR3: CASSSGTSGGLSTDTQYF
size: NA; J: TRBJ2-1; V: TRBV7-9; D: NA; DNA: TGTGCGGGGGGCTCCTACAATGAGCAGTTCTTC; CDR3: CAGGSYNEQFF
size: NA; J: TRBJ2-1; V: TRBV15; D: TRBD1; DNA: TGTGCCACCAGCAGCGGGACAGATTACAATGAGCAGTTCTTC; CDR3: CATSSGTDYNEQFF
size: NA; J: TRBJ2-3; V: TRBV10-1; D: TRBD1; DNA: TGCGCCACCGCTACCGGGACAGGCACAGATACGCAGTATTTT; CDR3: CATATGTGTDTQYF
size: NA; J: TRBJ1-1; V: TRBV5-1; D: NA; DNA: TGCGCCAGCAGCCTGGGGTCAGGGGACACTGAAGCTTTCTTT; CDR3: CASSLGSGDTEAFF
size: NA; J: TRBJ2-2; V: TRBV19; D: NA; DNA: TGTGCCAGTATGAGGTATATTACTAACACCGGGGAGCTGTTTTTT; CDR3: CASMRYITNTGELFF
size: few; J: TRBJ2-6; V: TRBV5-6; D: NA; DNA: TGTGCCAGCATCACATTTGCATTCTCTGGGGCCAACGTCCTGACTTTC; CDR3: CASITFAFSGANVLTF
size: NA; J: TRBJ1-1; V: TRBV15; D: NA; DNA: TGTGCCACCAGCAGAGCCCGGGACACTGAAGCTTTCTTT; CDR3: CATSRARDTEAFF
size: NA; J: TRBJ1-2; V: TRBV29-1; D: NA; DNA: TGCAGCGTTGATCCGGACAGAACTAACTATGGCTACACCTTC; CDR3: CSVDPDRTNYGYTF
size: NA; J: TRBJ1-2; V: TRBV7-9; D: NA; DNA: TGTGCCAGCAGCCCGGGGGATTATGGCTACACCTTC; CDR3: CASSPGDYGYTF
size: NA; J: TRBJ2-3; V: TRBV28; D: NA; DNA: TGTGCCAGCAGTTTAAGGGAGGCAGATACGCAGTATTTT; CDR3: CASSLREADTQYF
size: NA; J: TRBJ2-3; V: TRBV5-1; D: TRBD1; DNA: TGCGCCAGCAGTTCCGGGACAGGGGACACAGATACGCAGTATTTT; CDR3: CASSSGTGDTDTQYF
size: few; J: TRBJ1-5; V: TRBV9; D: TRBD1; DNA: TGTGCCAGCAGCGCCCTACAGGGGCGTGATCAGCCCCAGCATTTT; CDR3: CASSALQGRDQPQHF
size: few; J: TRBJ2-6; V: TRBV5-5; D: NA; DNA: TGTGCCAGCAGCAGTACATTCTCTGGGGCCAACGTCCTGACTTTC; CDR3: CASSSTFSGANVLTF
size: NA; J: TRBJ2-1; V: TRBV9; D: TRBD2; DNA: TGTGCCAGCAGCCCCCGACTAGCGGGGGGGCAAGATGAGCAGTTCTTC; CDR3: CASSPRLAGGQDEQFF
size: NA; J: TRBJ2-3; V: TRBV6-4; D: TRBD2; DNA: TGTGCCAGCAGTAGGGTAGCGGGGCCAGATACGCAGTATTTT; CDR3: CASSRVAGPDTQYF
size: NA; J: TRBJ1-1; V: TRBV6-5; D: NA; DNA: TGTGCCAGCAGGAAAGGACAGCCGTGGATTGAAGCTTTCTTT; CDR3: CASRKGQPWIEAFF
size: NA; J: TRBJ2-1; V: TRBV19; D: TRBD1; DNA: TGTGCCAGCTCGGGCAGGGGGCGGCCTGGCAATGAGCAGTTCTTC; CDR3: CASSGRGRPGNEQFF
size: NA; J: TRBJ1-2; V: TRBV18; D: TRBD1; DNA: TGTGCCAGCTCACCAGAGACAGGGGGCTCTGGCTACACCTTC; CDR3: CASSPETGGSGYTF
size: NA; J: TRBJ2-3; V: TRBV5-6; D: NA; DNA: TGTGCCAGCAGCTTGTGGGGGGTTCGGACAGATACGCAGTATTTT; CDR3: CASSLWGVRTDTQYF
size: few; J: TRBJ1-1; V: TRBV9; D: NA; DNA: TGTGCCAGCAGCCTCAGTTCGGGCACTGAAGCTTTCTTT; CDR3: CASSLSSGTEAFF
size: few; J: TRBJ1-4; V: TRBV7-3; D: NA; DNA: TGTGCCAGCAGCTCTCACAGGGATGGGGAAAAACTGTTTTTT; CDR3: CASSSHRDGEKLFF
size: NA; J: TRBJ2-5; V: TRBV5-1; D: TRBD2; DNA: TGCGCCAGCAGCTTCACGACTAGCGGGGGTGGGGAGACCCAGTACTTC; CDR3: CASSFTTSGGGETQYF
size: NA; J: TRBJ2-7; V: TRBV11-1; D: NA; DNA: TGTGCCAGCAACCGGGGCGGGGCATCAGGGCACGAGCAGTACTTC; CDR3: CASNRGGASGHEQYF
size: few; J: TRBJ2-3; V: TRBV6-5; D: TRBD1; DNA: TGTGCCAGCAGTTACCAGAACAGGGGGACAGATACGCAGTATTTT; CDR3: CASSYQNRGTDTQYF
size: NA; J: TRBJ2-7; V: TRBV5-1; D: NA; DNA: TGCGCCAGCAGCCCTCAGGGTTTTGTCAACGAGCAGTACTTC; CDR3: CASSPQGFVNEQYF